This T cell receptor (beta chain) was sequenced for a study of T cells in Graves' hyperthyroidism and ophthalmopathy. TCR beta CDR3 regions were amplified from RNA transcripts. An initial round of RT-PCR targeting the TCR CDR3 relied on the HTBI primer set. TCRdb used MiXCR to reprocess the multiplex PCR reads, holding one entry per CDR3 protein. The table includes roughly 740,000 distinct CDR3 sequences, about 15% detected once. In patients aged 18 to 65, hyperthyroidism was newly diagnosed, with duration under 2 months. The PBMCs had their origin in 10 ml of fresh peripheral blood. V gave up 6 bases and J gave up 5 bases; unmatched junction bases: 5. Germline V gene lookup returns CDR1 SGHRS and CDR2 YFSETQ. The CDR3 spans 14 residues.

This receptor was taken from a man aged 18 to 30 with Graves' hyperthyroidism. The sequencing sample was made of blood. This chain links TRBV5-1 with TRBJ2-2; 9 nucleotides agree with TRBD1. CDR3 nucleotides: TGCGCCAGCACTTACAGGGGGCCAACCGGGGAGCTGTTTTTT. Translating it yields CASTYRGPTGELFF.